These 10 T cell receptor beta chains were all obtained from the same sample, sequenced in a study of type 1 regulatory T cells. TCRdb re-derived calls from the reads in MiXCR, one entry per CDR3 protein. This table has 60,000 to 70,000 distinct CDR3 sequences, nearly 50% appearing once. What these receptors recognize is not known. The sequenced sample consisted of cultured non-Tr1 T cells, either the whole culture or a sorted T cell fraction (not recorded which). The receptors were sampled from a human donor in good health.

The gene calls are TRBV20-1 and TRBJ2-5; TRBD1 agrees at 8 bases. Trimming at V came to 6 bases and at J to 5 bases, leaving 14 bases not matched to a gene. Germline V gene data show CDR1 as DFQATT and CDR2 as SNEGSKA (reference sequence). This CDR3 contains 15 residues. CDR3 region: CSAPNPLTGVETQYF. DNA for the CDR3: TGCAGTGCCCCTAACCCCCTGACAGGGGTGGAGACCCAGTACTTC.

The chain has TRBV5-5 and TRBJ1-6, with D unclear. The CDR3 has 14 residues. From germline, CDR1 is SGHKS and CDR2 YYEKEE (reference sequence). V lost 2 bases and J 5 bases, leaving 8 bases between the germline ends. The CDR3 reads CASSLAPHNSPLHF. Written as DNA, the CDR3 is TGTGCCAGCAGCTTAGCGCCACATAATTCACCCCTCCACTTT.

The chain links TRBV27 to TRBJ2-7; D remains unclear. V dropped 4 bases and J dropped 6 bases, with 7 bases sitting between them. Germline V CDR1 and CDR2: MNHEY, SMNVEV (reference sequence). This CDR3 spans 11 amino acids. In DNA, the CDR3 is TGTGCCAGCAGTTCCCCTTCCGAGCAGTACTTC. Encoded protein: CASSSPSEQYF.

The chain couples TRBV4-2 to TRBJ1-4; 7 positions agree with TRBD1. Trimming removed 1 base from V and 7 bases from J; junction bases left unmatched: 0. This CDR3 is built from 13 residues. Germline-derived CDR1 and CDR2 are LGHNA and YNFKEQ. Here the CDR3 reads CASSQGQGEKLFF. The CDR3 nucleotides are TGTGCCAGCAGCCAAGGACAGGGTGAAAAACTGTTTTTT.

This clonotype was picked up many times. The chain couples TRBV5-1 to TRBJ2-1; 9 positions match TRBD2. CDR1 SGHRS and CDR2 YFSETQ come from the germline V gene. Trimming at V came to 1 base and at J to 10 bases, leaving 9 bases not matched to a gene. CDR3 length: 15 residues. This CDR3 reads CASSLTRGGAGEQFF. CDR3 sequence (DNA): TGCGCCAGCAGCTTGACCCGCGGGGGGGCCGGAGAGCAGTTCTTC.

The rearrangement uses TRBV20-1 and TRBJ1-5; TRBD1 might be the D (5 bases). Germline V gives CDR1 DFQATT, CDR2 SNEGSKA (reference sequence). V lost 4 bases and J 1 base, leaving 14 bases between the germline ends. This CDR3 spans 15 amino acids. The CDR3 nucleotides read TGCAGTGCTACCGTAACACAGGCGAGCAATCAGCCCCAGCATTTT. Protein product: CSATVTQASNQPQHF.

The V gene is TRBV7-3, the J gene TRBJ1-1, with 8 bases that match TRBD1. V lost 3 bases, J lost 0 bases, and 3 bases stayed unmatched. This CDR3 region has 15 residues. Per germline, CDR1 SGHTA and CDR2 FQGTGA. The CDR3 DNA is TGTGCCAGCAGCTTGGGGGACAGGTTGAACACTGAAGCTTTCTTT. Amino acid sequence: CASSLGDRLNTEAFF. The full variable domain, its missing parts supplied by reference TRBV7-3 and TRBJ1-1, is GAGVSQTPSNKVTEKGKYVELRCDPISGHTALYWYRQSLGQGPEFLIYFQGTGAADDSGLPNDRFFAVRPEGSVSTLKIQRTERGDSAVYLCASSLGDRLNTEAFFGQGTRLTVV.

The chain carries TRBV12-3 or TRBV12-4 and TRBJ1-2, with TRBD1 identical over 7 bases. There are 14 residues in the CDR3. J lost 4 bases, V lost 7 bases, and 9 bases had no gene match. DNA for the CDR3: TGTGCCAGCACTCCACCCCGGACAGGCTATGGCTACACCTTC. Translating it yields CASTPPRTGYGYTF.

This clonotype appeared a few times. The rearrangement links TRBV4-1 to TRBJ1-4; D not certain. The CDR3 sequence is 16 residues long. The germline CDR1 and CDR2 sequences are MGHRA and YSYEKL. V was clipped by 6 bases and J by 1 base, with 15 bases between them. CDR3 region: CASRDPLGRTNEKLFF. The CDR3, as DNA: TGCGCCAGCAGGGATCCCTTAGGTCGAACTAATGAAAAACTGTTTTTT.

This clonotype was seen a few times. V is TRBV5-1 and J is TRBJ2-3; a possible D gene is TRBD2 (6 bases). Germline V gene data show CDR1 as SGHRS and CDR2 as YFSETQ. The CDR3 totals 15 residues. Trimming stripped 8 bases from V and 2 bases from J, with 18 bases between. This CDR3 is CASRRQGTYTDTQYF. CDR3 DNA: TGCGCCAGTCGCCGGCAAGGGACTTACACAGATACGCAGTATTTT.